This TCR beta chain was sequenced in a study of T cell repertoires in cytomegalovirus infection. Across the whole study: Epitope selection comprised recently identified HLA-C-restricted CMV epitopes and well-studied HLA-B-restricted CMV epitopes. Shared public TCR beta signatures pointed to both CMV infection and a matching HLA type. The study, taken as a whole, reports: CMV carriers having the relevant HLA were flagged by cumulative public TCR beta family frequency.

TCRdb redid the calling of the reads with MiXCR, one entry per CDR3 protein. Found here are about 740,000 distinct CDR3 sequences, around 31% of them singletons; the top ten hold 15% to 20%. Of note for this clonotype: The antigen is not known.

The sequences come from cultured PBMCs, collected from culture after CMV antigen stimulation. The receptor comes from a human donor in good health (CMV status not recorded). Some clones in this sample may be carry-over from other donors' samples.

CDR3 sequence reads: CASNRSPAEETQYF. CDR3 coding DNA: TGTGCCAGCAACCGAAGCCCGGCAGAAGAGACCCAGTACTTC. The chain carries TRBV28 and TRBJ2-5; D is unresolved. CDR1 is MDHEN, CDR2 SYDVKM, per germline. V was cut by 7 bases and J by 3 bases, with 15 bases left in between. This CDR3 contains 14 residues.